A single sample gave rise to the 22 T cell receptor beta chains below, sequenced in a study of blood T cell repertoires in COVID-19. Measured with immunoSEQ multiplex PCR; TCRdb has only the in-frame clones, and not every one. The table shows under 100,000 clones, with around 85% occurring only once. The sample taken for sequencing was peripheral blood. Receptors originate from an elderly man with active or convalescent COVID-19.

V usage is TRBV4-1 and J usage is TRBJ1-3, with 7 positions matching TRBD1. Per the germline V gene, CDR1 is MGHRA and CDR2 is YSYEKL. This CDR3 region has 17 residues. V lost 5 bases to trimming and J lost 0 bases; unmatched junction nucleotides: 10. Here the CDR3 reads CASSAGQRTTSGNTIYF. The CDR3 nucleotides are TGCGCCAGCAGCGCGGGACAGAGAACTACCTCTGGAAACACCATATATTTT.

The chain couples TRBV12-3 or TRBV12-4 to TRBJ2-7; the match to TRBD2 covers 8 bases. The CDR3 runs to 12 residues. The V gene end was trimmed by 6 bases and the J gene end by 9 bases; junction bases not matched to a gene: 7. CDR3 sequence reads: CASSGEAGGQYF. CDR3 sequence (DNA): TGTGCCAGCAGCGGGGAGGCGGGAGGGCAGTACTTC.

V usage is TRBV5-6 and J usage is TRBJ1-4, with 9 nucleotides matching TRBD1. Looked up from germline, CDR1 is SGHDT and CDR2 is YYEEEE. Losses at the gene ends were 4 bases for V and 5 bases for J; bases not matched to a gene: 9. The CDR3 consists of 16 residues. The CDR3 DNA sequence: TGTGCCAGCAGCGGGTCGGGACAGGGTGGCAATGAAAAACTGTTTTTT. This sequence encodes CASSGSGQGGNEKLFF. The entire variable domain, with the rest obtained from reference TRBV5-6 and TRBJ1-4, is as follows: DAGVTQSPTHLIKTRGQQVTLRCSPKSGHDTVSWYQQALGQGPQFIFQYYEEEERQRGNFPDRFSGHQFPNYSSELNVNALLLGDSALYLCASSGSGQGGNEKLFFGSGTQLSVL.

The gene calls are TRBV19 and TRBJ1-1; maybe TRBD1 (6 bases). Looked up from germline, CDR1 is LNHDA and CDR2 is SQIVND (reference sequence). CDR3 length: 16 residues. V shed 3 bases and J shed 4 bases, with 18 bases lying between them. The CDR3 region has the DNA TGTGCCAGTAGTATGCTGACGGGCGGGGGCTCCACTGAAGCTTTCTTT. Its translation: CASSMLTGGGSTEAFF.

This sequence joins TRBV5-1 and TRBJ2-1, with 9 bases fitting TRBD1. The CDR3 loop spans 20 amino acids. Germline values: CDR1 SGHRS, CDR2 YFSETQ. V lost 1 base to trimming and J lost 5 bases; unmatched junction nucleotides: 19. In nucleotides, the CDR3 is TGCGCCAGCAGCTTGACAGCGAATACCCGACAGGGGGTGCCCAACAATGAGCAGTTCTTC. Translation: CASSLTANTRQGVPNNEQFF.

This CDR3 reads CASSVRGPSNQPQHF. The CDR3 region has the DNA TGTGCCAGCAGCGTGCGGGGACCTAGCAATCAGCCCCAGCATTTT. The chain joins TRBV2 to TRBJ1-5; a weak D match, TRBD1 (5 bases). The germline gives CDR1 SNHLY, CDR2 FYNNEI. V lost 6 bases to trimming and J lost 0 bases, with 12 bases between them. The CDR3 runs to 15 residues.

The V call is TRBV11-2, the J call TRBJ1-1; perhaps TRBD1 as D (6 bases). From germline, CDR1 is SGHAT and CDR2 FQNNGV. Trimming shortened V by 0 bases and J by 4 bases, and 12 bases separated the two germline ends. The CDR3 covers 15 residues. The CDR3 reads CASSLDTGRATEAFF. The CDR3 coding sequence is TGTGCCAGCAGCTTAGACACAGGGCGGGCCACTGAAGCTTTCTTT.

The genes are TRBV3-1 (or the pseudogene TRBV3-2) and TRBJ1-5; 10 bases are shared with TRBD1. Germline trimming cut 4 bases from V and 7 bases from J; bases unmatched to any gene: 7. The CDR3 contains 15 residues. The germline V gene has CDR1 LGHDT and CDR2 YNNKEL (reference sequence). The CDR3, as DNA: TGTGCCAGCAGCCGGGGGACAGGGGCACAACAGCCCCAGCATTTT. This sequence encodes CASSRGTGAQQPQHF.

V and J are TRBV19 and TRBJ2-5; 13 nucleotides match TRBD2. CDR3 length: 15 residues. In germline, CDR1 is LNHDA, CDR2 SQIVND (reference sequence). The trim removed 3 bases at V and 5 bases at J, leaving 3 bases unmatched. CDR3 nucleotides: TGTGCCAGTAGTATTACTAGCGGGGGGGCTGAGACCCAGTACTTC. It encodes CASSITSGGAETQYF. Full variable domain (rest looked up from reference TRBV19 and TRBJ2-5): DGGITQSPKYLFRKEGQNVTLSCEQNLNHDAMYWYRQDPGQGLRLIYYSQIVNDFQKGDIAEGYSVSREKKESFPLTVTSAQKNPTAFYLCASSITSGGAETQYFGPGTRLLVL.

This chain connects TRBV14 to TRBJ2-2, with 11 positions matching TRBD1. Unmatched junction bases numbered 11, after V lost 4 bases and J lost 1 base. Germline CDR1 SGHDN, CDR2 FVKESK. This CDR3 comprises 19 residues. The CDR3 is CASSPTRPGTGGNTGELFF. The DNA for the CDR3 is TGTGCCAGCAGCCCGACCCGACCCGGGACAGGGGGGAACACCGGGGAGCTGTTTTTT.

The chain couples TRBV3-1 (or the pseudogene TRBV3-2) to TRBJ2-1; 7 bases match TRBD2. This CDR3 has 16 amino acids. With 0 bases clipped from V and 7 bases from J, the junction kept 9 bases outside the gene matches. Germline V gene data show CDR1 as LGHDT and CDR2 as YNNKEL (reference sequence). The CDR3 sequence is CASSQDGGGPGNEQFF. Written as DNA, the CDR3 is TGTGCCAGCAGCCAAGACGGCGGGGGTCCTGGGAATGAGCAGTTCTTC.

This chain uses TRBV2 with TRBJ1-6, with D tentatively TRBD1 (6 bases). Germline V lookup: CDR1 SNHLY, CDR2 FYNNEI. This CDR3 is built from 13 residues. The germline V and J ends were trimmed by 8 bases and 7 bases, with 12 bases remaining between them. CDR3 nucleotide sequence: TGTGCCAGCGTGGGGGGGCGAAATTCACCCCTCCACTTT. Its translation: CASVGGRNSPLHF.

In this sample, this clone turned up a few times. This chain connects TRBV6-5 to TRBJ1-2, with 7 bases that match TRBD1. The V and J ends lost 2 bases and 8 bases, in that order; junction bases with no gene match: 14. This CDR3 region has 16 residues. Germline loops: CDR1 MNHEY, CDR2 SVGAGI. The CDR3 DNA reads TGTGCCAGCAGTTACCTAACCCCGACAGGGTTGGGGGGCTACACCTTC. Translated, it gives CASSYLTPTGLGGYTF.

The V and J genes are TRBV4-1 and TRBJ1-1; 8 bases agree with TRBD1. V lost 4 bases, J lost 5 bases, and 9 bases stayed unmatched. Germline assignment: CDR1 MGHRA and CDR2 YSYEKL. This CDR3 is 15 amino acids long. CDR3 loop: CASSLSTGGRTEAFF. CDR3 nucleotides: TGCGCCAGCAGCCTTAGTACAGGGGGTAGGACTGAAGCTTTCTTT.

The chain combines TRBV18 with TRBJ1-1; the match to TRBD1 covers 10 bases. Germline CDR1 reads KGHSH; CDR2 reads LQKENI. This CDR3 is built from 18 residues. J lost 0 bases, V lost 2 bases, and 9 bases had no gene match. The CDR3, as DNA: TGTGCCAGCTCACCATTGGGACAGGGGACCCCTGTGAACACTGAAGCTTTCTTT. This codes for CASSPLGQGTPVNTEAFF.

The CDR3 coding sequence is TGTGCCAGTAGTATCGGTCGACTAGCGGGAGCTGAGCAGTTCTTC. Protein product: CASSIGRLAGAEQFF. The rearrangement uses TRBV19 and TRBJ2-1; 12 bases fit TRBD2. The CDR3 spans 15 residues. The J segment lost 9 bases and the V segment lost 3 bases, leaving 6 bases of the junction unmatched. Germline CDR1 is LNHDA and CDR2 is SQIVND (reference sequence). Looking up the rest from reference TRBV19 and TRBJ2-1 gives the full variable domain: DGGITQSPKYLFRKEGQNVTLSCEQNLNHDAMYWYRQDPGQGLRLIYYSQIVNDFQKGDIAEGYSVSREKKESFPLTVTSAQKNPTAFYLCASSIGRLAGAEQFFGPGTRLTVL.

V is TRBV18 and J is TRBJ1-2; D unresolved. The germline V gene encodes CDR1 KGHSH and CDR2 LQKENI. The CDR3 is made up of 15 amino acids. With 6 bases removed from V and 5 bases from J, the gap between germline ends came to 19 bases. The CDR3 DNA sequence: TGTGCCAGCTCTCCGAAACCCAGGTCGATATATGGCTACACCTTC. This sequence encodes CASSPKPRSIYGYTF.

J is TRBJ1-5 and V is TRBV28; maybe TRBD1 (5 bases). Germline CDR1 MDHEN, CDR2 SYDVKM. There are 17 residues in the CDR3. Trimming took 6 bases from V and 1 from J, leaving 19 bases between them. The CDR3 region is CASSPPSRAWSNQPQHF. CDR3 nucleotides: TGTGCCAGCAGCCCGCCGTCCAGGGCATGGAGCAATCAGCCCCAGCATTTT.

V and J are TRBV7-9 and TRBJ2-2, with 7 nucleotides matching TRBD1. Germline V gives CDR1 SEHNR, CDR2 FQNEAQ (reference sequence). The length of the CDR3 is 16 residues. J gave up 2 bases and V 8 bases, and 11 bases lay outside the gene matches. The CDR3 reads CASSTPGTDNTGELFF. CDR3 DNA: TGTGCCAGCTCAACCCCCGGGACAGATAACACCGGGGAGCTGTTTTTT.

The CDR3 DNA reads as TGTGCCAGCAGCTTCAAGGAGCTGCGCATCTCAGATACGCAGTATTTT. Translation gives CASSFKELRISDTQYF. The V and J genes are TRBV5-5 and TRBJ2-3; no clear D gene. The CDR3 contains 16 residues. Germline lookup yields CDR1 SGHKS and CDR2 YYEKEE (reference sequence). The V gene lost 2 bases and the J gene lost 4 bases, with 17 bases spanning the gap.

Here the CDR3 reads CASSLGFGGGYEQYF. The CDR3 nucleotides read TGCGCCAGCAGCTTGGGTTTCGGGGGAGGCTACGAGCAGTACTTC. This chain joins TRBV5-1 and TRBJ2-7; a weak D match, TRBD2 (6 bases). V was trimmed by 0 bases and J by 3 bases, leaving 13 bases between them. CDR3 size: 15 residues. The V gene's germline CDR1 is SGHRS and CDR2 YFSETQ.

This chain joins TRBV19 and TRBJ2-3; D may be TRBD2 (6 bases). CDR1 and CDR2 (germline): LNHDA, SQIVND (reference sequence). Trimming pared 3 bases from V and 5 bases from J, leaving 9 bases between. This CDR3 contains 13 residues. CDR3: CASSMGRGDTQYF. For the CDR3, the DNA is TGTGCCAGTAGTATGGGGCGGGGAGATACGCAGTATTTT.